The present TCR beta chain was sequenced within a study of blood T cells in healthy people across ages. The V gene's germline CDR1 is MDHEN and CDR2 SYDVKM. The CDR3 runs 14 residues. The germline V and J ends were trimmed by 7 bases and 2 bases, with 15 bases remaining between them. Healthy Russian Caucasian donors spanned ages about 6 to 100 years. Roughly 10 milliliters of peripheral blood were drawn from each donor. A second PCR, run for about 6 to 11 cycles, used a sample-barcoded 5' primer plus a J-beta primer mix. TCRdb reprocessed the 5' RACE reads via MiXCR and lists one record per CDR3 protein. Of about 1.5 million distinct CDR3 sequences in the sample, 42% were seen once.

This rearrangement joins TRBV28 to TRBJ2-7; D may be TRBD1 (6 bases). This receptor was taken from a woman aged 18-35 years in good health. The material sequenced was blood. CDR3 region: CASTIGGLPYEQYF. In nucleotides, the CDR3 is TGTGCCAGCACCATAGGGGGATTACCCTACGAGCAGTACTTC.